What follows describes a single T cell receptor beta chain. Only in-frame clones appear in the TCRdb table, and some are missing; sequencing was by immunoSEQ multiplex PCR. The sample shows approximately 170,000 clones, about 86% of them seen only once. The data originate from a study of blood T cell repertoires in COVID-19. Overall study context: T cells, B-cell-depleted T cells, or PBMCs provided the cDNA or gDNA that served as material.

This CDR3 has 16 amino acids. Germline CDR1 SGHNT, CDR2 YYREEE (reference sequence). Trimming took off 2 bases at V and 0 bases at J, with 15 bases between the two ends. Material for sequencing was peripheral blood. The rearrangement joins TRBV5-4 to TRBJ2-7, with D perhaps matching TRBD1 (5 bases). The TCR originated in a woman in her sixties with COVID-19, enrolled during active disease. In nucleotides, the CDR3 is TGTGCCAGCAGCTTCGCAGGGCCCTACAGCTCCTACGAGCAGTACTTC. Residues: CASSFAGPYSSYEQYF.